The 19 T cell receptor beta chains below all came from one sample that was sequenced in a study of CD8+ T cells in alopecia areata. Sequencing used cDNA as its template, made by extracting RNA and reverse transcribing it. Method: immunoSEQ multiplex PCR; TCRdb's copy keeps in-frame clones and lacks some. The table records 90,000 to 120,000 clones, roughly 84% of them present only once. Treatment: oral pan-JAK inhibitor, 5-10 mg twice daily. The input for sequencing was CD8+ T cells sorted from blood, taken at week 24, from a patient treated with tofacitinib. These receptors all come from a human donor with alopecia areata.

The chain employs TRBV5-6 and TRBJ2-7; 12 nucleotides agree with TRBD2. Germline V gives CDR1 SGHDT, CDR2 YYEEEE. V gave up 1 base and J gave up 5 bases; unmatched junction bases: 7. The CDR3 has 16 residues. DNA for the CDR3: TGTGCCAGCAGCTTGAGAGGACTAGCGGGGTCTGACGAGCAGTACTTC. It yields the protein CASSLRGLAGSDEQYF.

V gene TRBV27 combines with J gene TRBJ1-1; maybe TRBD1 (6 bases). Germline CDR1 MNHEY, CDR2 SMNVEV (reference sequence). Trimming took off 3 bases at V and 7 bases at J, with 18 bases between the two ends. This CDR3 region has 15 residues. For the CDR3, the DNA is TGTGCCAGCAGTTTTGGGGGGGCCGCACTCGATGAAGCTTTCTTT. It encodes CASSFGGAALDEAFF.

This clone has just one count. The chain combines TRBV5-6 with TRBJ2-3; 7 bases map to TRBD2. The CDR3 is 15 residues long. J lost 2 bases, V lost 0 bases, and 3 bases had no gene match. Germline V lookup: CDR1 SGHDT, CDR2 YYEEEE. The CDR3 protein is CASSLGLAVTDTQYF. As DNA, the CDR3 is TGTGCCAGCAGCTTGGGACTAGCTGTCACAGATACGCAGTATTTT.

The rearrangement joins TRBV29-1 to TRBJ2-7; TRBD1 agrees at 8 bases. Germline V gene lookup returns CDR1 SQVTM and CDR2 ANQGSEA. Trimming took 5 bases from V and 5 from J; bases not matched to a gene: 5. This CDR3 region has 12 residues. CDR3 DNA: TGCAGCGTTTTTAGACAGGGGAACGAGCAGTACTTC. Translation: CSVFRQGNEQYF.

The chain links TRBV5-1 to TRBJ2-1, with 12 nucleotides matching TRBD1. CDR3 size: 15 residues. The V gene's germline CDR1 is SGHRS and CDR2 YFSETQ. V trimming: 4 bases; J trimming: 7 bases; junction bases outside the gene matches: 6. CDR3 bases: TGCGCCAGCAGCGGCGGGGACAGGGGGCGGAATGAGCAGTTCTTC. The encoded protein is CASSGGDRGRNEQFF.

The chain joins TRBV29-1 to TRBJ2-1, with 7 bases fitting TRBD1. CDR3 length: 13 residues. Germline loops: CDR1 SQVTM, CDR2 ANQGSEA. V lost 7 bases and J lost 4; bases outside the gene matches: 7. CDR3 sequence reads: CSAVDRRYNEQFF. The CDR3 nucleotides are TGCAGCGCTGTGGACAGGAGGTACAATGAGCAGTTCTTC.

The chain combines TRBV5-4 with TRBJ2-1; D tentatively fits TRBD1 or TRBD2 (5 bases each). Between the trimmed V and J ends, which lost 2 bases and 2 bases, there was a span of 11 bases. The CDR3 runs to 15 residues. The germline V gene has CDR1 SGHNT and CDR2 YYREEE (reference sequence). The CDR3 is CASSLPGDAYNEQFF. The CDR3, as DNA: TGTGCCAGCAGCTTACCCGGGGACGCCTACAATGAGCAGTTCTTC.

This chain links TRBV4-3 with TRBJ1-1; D call uncertain. The CDR3 totals 12 residues. The germline CDR1 and CDR2 sequences are LGHNA and YSLEER. V lost 1 base, J lost 4 bases, and 4 bases lay in between. CDR3 bases: TGCGCCAGCAGCCAAGCCGGCACTGAAGCTTTCTTT. This sequence encodes CASSQAGTEAFF.

The CDR3 DNA follows: TGTGCCAGCAGCTTAGTAGCGGGGACTCCCAGCTCCTACGAGCAGTACTTC. Its protein product is CASSLVAGTPSSYEQYF. The chain is built from TRBV7-2 and TRBJ2-7; 8 positions match TRBD2. Trimming removed 1 base from V and 0 bases from J; junction bases left unmatched: 8. From germline, CDR1 is SGHTA and CDR2 FQGNSA. The CDR3 has 17 residues.

This chain joins TRBV19 and TRBJ2-7; a possible D gene is TRBD2 (6 bases). The CDR3 runs to 13 residues. The ends were cut back, 9 bases at V and 3 bases at J, with 15 bases in the middle. Germline V gives CDR1 LNHDA, CDR2 SQIVND (reference sequence). The CDR3 DNA reads as TGTGCCAGCAGCTGGGGGGTGGACTACGAGCAGTACTTC. The encoded protein is CASSWGVDYEQYF.

CDR3: CASSPPEFWGDTEAFF. For the CDR3, the DNA is TGTGCCAGCTCACCACCAGAGTTTTGGGGAGACACTGAAGCTTTCTTT. V is TRBV18 and J is TRBJ1-1; D uncertain. The V end lost 0 bases, the J end lost 3 bases, and 14 bases lay between the germline ends. The CDR3 sequence is 16 residues long. Germline values: CDR1 KGHSH, CDR2 LQKENI.

V is TRBV10-3 and J is TRBJ2-1, with 8 positions matching TRBD2. The CDR3 is 14 residues long. Looked up from germline, CDR1 is ENHRY and CDR2 is SYGVKD. The trim removed 11 bases at V and 2 bases at J, leaving 8 bases unmatched. The CDR3 coding sequence is TGTGCCTCGGAAGCGGGGGATACCTACAATGAGCAGTTCTTC. Protein sequence: CASEAGDTYNEQFF.

This clone was detected a few times. This rearrangement joins TRBV4-3 to TRBJ2-2; 7 bases map to TRBD1. CDR3 length: 17 amino acids. With V trimmed by 0 bases and J by 4 bases, 8 bases remained unmatched. From germline, CDR1 is LGHNA and CDR2 YSLEER. CDR3 in DNA: TGCGCCAGCAGCCAAGATTCAGGGGGAGACATCACCGGGGAGCTGTTTTTT. Translation gives CASSQDSGGDITGELFF.

V usage is TRBV2 and J usage is TRBJ2-5, with a tentative D call TRBD1 (6 bases). The CDR3 is made up of 14 amino acids. The germline V gene has CDR1 SNHLY and CDR2 FYNNEI. V lost 6 bases, J lost 5 bases, and 16 bases lay in between. The CDR3 sequence: CASRSGTSSETQYF. The CDR3 DNA reads as TGTGCCAGCAGATCCGGGACATCGAGTGAGACCCAGTACTTC.

V usage is TRBV14 and J usage is TRBJ1-1; no definite D call. V lost 3 bases, J lost 7 bases, and 15 bases lay in between. The CDR3 has 14 residues. Germline loops: CDR1 SGHDN, CDR2 FVKESK. The CDR3 reads CASSHAEGVVEAFF. The CDR3 DNA reads as TGTGCCAGCAGCCACGCCGAGGGAGTGGTTGAAGCTTTCTTT.

CDR3 in DNA: TGCAGCGTTGAGGTCCCAACCAAGAACACTGAAGCTTTCTTT. Translating gives CSVEVPTKNTEAFF. The chain uses TRBV29-1 and TRBJ1-1; D is unclear. The V gene's germline CDR1 is SQVTM and CDR2 ANQGSEA. Trimming stripped 3 bases from V and 1 base from J, with 12 bases between. This CDR3 contains 14 residues.

The chain uses TRBV2 and TRBJ1-3; D ambiguous. Trimming left V 3 bases short and J 0 bases short, with 6 bases between. The CDR3 contains 14 residues. Germline assignment: CDR1 SNHLY and CDR2 FYNNEI. The CDR3 coding sequence is TGTGCCAGCAGTGACAGCACCTCTGGAAACACCATATATTTT. This codes for CASSDSTSGNTIYF.

V is TRBV30 and J is TRBJ1-5; D gene uncertain. This CDR3 is built from 15 residues. Trimming pared 2 bases from V and 0 bases from J, leaving 11 bases between. CDR1 and CDR2 (germline): GTSNPN, SVGIG (reference sequence). The CDR3 reads CAWSQAVYSNQPQHF. The CDR3 DNA is TGTGCCTGGAGTCAGGCGGTCTATAGCAATCAGCCCCAGCATTTT.

The genes are TRBV7-9 and TRBJ2-7; 12 nucleotides align to TRBD1. V shed 4 bases and J 1 base; nucleotides not matched to a gene: 5. Germline-derived CDR1 and CDR2 are SEHNR and FQNEAQ (reference sequence). The CDR3 contains 16 residues. CDR3 loop: CASSSGTGGRSYEQYF. The CDR3 DNA is TGTGCCAGCAGCTCCGGGACAGGGGGCAGGTCCTACGAGCAGTACTTC.